These 30 T cell receptor beta chains originate from one sample sequenced in a study of Graves' ophthalmopathy and Graves' hyperthyroidism. Scientists amplified the TCR beta CDR3 regions from RNA transcripts. First-round RT-PCR employed HTBI primers, with a second-round multiplex PCR after it. Using its own MiXCR run on the multiplex PCR reads, TCRdb lists one record per CDR3 protein. The sample has approximately 1.2 million distinct CDR3 sequences; 35% to 40% are singletons. Material for sequencing was peripheral blood or thyroid tissue (not recorded which). These receptors all stem from an adult man with Graves' hyperthyroidism.

In its sample, this clonotype was seen a few times. This chain links TRBV20-1 with TRBJ1-4; 7 positions agree with TRBD1. CDR3 length equals 13 residues. The V gene's germline CDR1 is DFQATT and CDR2 SNEGSKA (reference sequence). V lost 2 bases and J lost 7; bases outside the gene matches: 4. CDR3 protein: CSARQGDTEKLFF. CDR3 bases: TGCAGTGCTAGACAGGGGGACACTGAAAAACTGTTTTTT.

V usage is TRBV5-1 and J usage is TRBJ2-7; 16 bases match TRBD2. V shed 4 bases, J shed 2 bases, and the junction held 6 bases outside the gene matches. Per the germline V gene, CDR1 is SGHRS and CDR2 is YFSETQ. CDR3 length equals 17 residues. The CDR3 spells CASSPGLAGGTTYEQYF. CDR3 DNA: TGCGCCAGCAGCCCGGGACTAGCGGGAGGGACGACCTACGAGCAGTACTTC.

Turning to this clonotype: Germline is not matched at one junction end, which may reflect a read error. The V and J genes are TRBV10-3 and TRBJ1-1, with TRBD1 identical over 7 bases. The CDR3 is 15 amino acids. CDR1 is ENHRY and CDR2 is SYGVKD in the germline V gene. The CDR3 loop reads CASSRGGPMNTEAFF. The CDR3 bases are TGTGCCAGCAGTCGAGGGGGCCCCATGAACACTGAAGCTTTCTTT.

Regarding this clonotype: An end of the junction does not agree with germline; a read error may underlie this. V usage is TRBV6-5 and J usage is TRBJ2-2, with unresolved D. CDR3 length: 15 residues. Germline V gives CDR1 MNHEY, CDR2 SVGAGI. The CDR3: CAGSYSTSNTGELFF. CDR3 DNA: TGTGCCGGCAGTTACTCGACCTCCAACACCGGGGAGCTGTTTTTT.

The V gene is TRBV6-5, the J gene TRBJ1-2, with D tentatively TRBD1 (5 bases). Germline V CDR1 and CDR2: MNHEY, SVGAGI. Trimming left V 6 bases short and J 4 bases short, with 24 bases between. This CDR3 spans 17 amino acids. The CDR3 DNA sequence: TGTGCCAGCAGATTAAGGACCCGCGCCCGCGGGGCCTATGGCTACACCTTC. Its translation: CASRLRTRARGAYGYTF.

Comments on this clonotype: A clone one base away is much larger, so this may be a read error. The chain is built from TRBV15 and TRBJ1-4; the D gene is possibly TRBD1 (6 bases). Germline loops: CDR1 LNHNV, CDR2 YYDKDF (reference sequence). Trimming shortened V by 4 bases and J by 4 bases, and 10 bases separated the two germline ends. This CDR3 has 14 amino acids. The CDR3, as DNA: TGTGCCACCAGCATAGGACAGAGTAATGAAAAACTGTTTTTT. Translating gives CATSIGQSNEKLFF.

A note on this clonotype: A much larger clone lies a single base off, so this may be a read error. V usage is TRBV12-3 or TRBV12-4 and J usage is TRBJ1-1; D is undetermined. CDR3 length equals 14 residues. CDR3 sequence (DNA): TGTGTCAGCAGCCAAGATGCCAAGAACACTGAAGCTTTCTTT. Translating gives CVSSQDAKNTEAFF.

This clonotype has just a few counts. The chain combines TRBV10-2 with TRBJ1-1; 12 nucleotides align to TRBD1. Germline CDR1 and CDR2: WSHSY and SAAADI. CDR3 length: 18 amino acids. Germline trimming cut 2 bases from V and 3 bases from J; bases unmatched to any gene: 10. The CDR3 reads CASSEEGQGATFDTEAFF. The CDR3 nucleotides read TGCGCCAGCAGTGAGGAGGGACAGGGGGCTACCTTTGACACTGAAGCTTTCTTT.

This chain connects TRBV14 to TRBJ1-4, with D possibly TRBD1 on 5 matching bases. V lost 5 bases and J 8 bases, leaving 18 bases between the germline ends. Germline V gene data show CDR1 as SGHDN and CDR2 as FVKESK. This CDR3 is 15 amino acids long. DNA of the CDR3: TGTGCCAGCAGCACCCGGGACGGCTTTGGAGAAAAACTGTTTTTT. Its translation: CASSTRDGFGEKLFF. Full variable domain (rest looked up from reference TRBV14 and TRBJ1-4): EAGVTQFPSHSVIEKGQTVTLRCDPISGHDNLYWYRRVMGKEIKFLLHFVKESKQDESGMPNNRFLAERTGGTYSTLKVQPAELEDSGVYFCASSTRDGFGEKLFFGSGTQLSVL.

There are many counts of this clonotype. The chain couples TRBV7-9 to TRBJ2-2; D gene ambiguous. The CDR3 covers 13 residues. From germline, CDR1 is SEHNR and CDR2 FQNEAQ (reference sequence). Trimming shortened V by 5 bases and J by 7 bases, and 11 bases separated the two germline ends. This CDR3 is CASSEVVDGELFF. For the CDR3, the DNA is TGTGCCAGCAGCGAGGTGGTGGACGGGGAGCTGTTTTTT.

The chain joins TRBV20-1 to TRBJ2-2, with 8 nucleotides matching TRBD1. This CDR3 contains 14 residues. Germline V lookup: CDR1 DFQATT, CDR2 SNEGSKA (reference sequence). V lost 0 bases to trimming and J lost 6 bases; unmatched junction nucleotides: 3. In DNA, the CDR3 is TGCAGTGCTAGAGATGAGACAGGGGCCGGGGAGCTGTTTTTT. Protein product: CSARDETGAGELFF.

This clonotype has a handful of counts. The chain employs TRBV29-1 and TRBJ1-1; D call uncertain. The CDR3 spans 12 residues. The germline V gene has CDR1 SQVTM and CDR2 ANQGSEA. V was clipped by 0 bases and J by 11 bases, with 13 bases between them. CDR3 amino acids: CSVEDRGFLAFF. CDR3 nucleotide sequence: TGCAGCGTTGAAGATCGGGGATTTCTTGCTTTCTTT.

V is TRBV6-2 or TRBV6-3 and J is TRBJ1-5; 9 nucleotides align to TRBD1. This CDR3 spans 17 amino acids. The junction had 9 bases not matched to a gene; V was cut back by 2 bases and J by 4 bases. CDR1 is MNHEY, CDR2 SVGEGT, per germline. CDR3 DNA sequence: TGTGCCAGCAGTTACCCGGGACAGGGACCCGGGAATCAGCCCCAGCATTTT. Its translation: CASSYPGQGPGNQPQHF.

The chain joins TRBV5-1 to TRBJ1-4; D is perhaps TRBD1 (5 bases). CDR3 length: 12 residues. V was shortened by 5 bases and J by 8 bases, with 10 bases between the two germline ends. The germline V gene has CDR1 SGHRS and CDR2 YFSETQ. The CDR3 region has the DNA TGCGCCAGCAGTGGGGCGGGGGAAAAACTGTTTTTT. Amino acids: CASSGAGEKLFF.

This clonotype was observed many times. The gene calls are TRBV7-6 and TRBJ2-2, with 7 bases identical to TRBD2. This CDR3 spans 14 amino acids. V dropped 2 bases and J dropped 6; count of bases not matched to a gene: 3. Germline V CDR1 and CDR2: SGHVS, FNYEAQ. The CDR3 loop is CASSLTSVAGELFF. The CDR3 DNA sequence: TGTGCCAGCAGCTTAACTAGCGTGGCCGGGGAGCTGTTTTTT.

This chain uses TRBV29-1 with TRBJ1-2; 9 positions match TRBD1. V dropped 8 bases and J dropped 7; count of bases not matched to a gene: 5. The CDR3 totals 11 residues. Looked up from germline, CDR1 is SQVTM and CDR2 is ANQGSEA. CDR3 in amino acids: CSSGTGFGYTF. In nucleotides, the CDR3 is TGCAGCTCAGGGACAGGGTTTGGCTACACCTTC.

Remarks on this clonotype: A much larger clone differs by one base, so this may be a read error. The rearrangement joins TRBV7-9 to TRBJ1-6; D may be TRBD1 (5 bases). Germline V gene data show CDR1 as SEHNR and CDR2 as FQNEAQ (reference sequence). The CDR3 runs to 15 residues. The CDR3, as DNA: TGCGCCAGCAGCTTACCGGCCCCGGGGGATTCACCCCTCCACTTT. It specifies CASSLPAPGDSPLHF. The whole variable domain, remainder taken from reference TRBV7-9 and TRBJ1-6, is DTGVSQNPRHKITKRGQNVTFRCDPISEHNRLYWYRQTLGQGPEFLTYFQNEAQLEKSRLLSDRFSAERPKGSFSTLEIQRTEQGDSAMYLCASSLPAPGDSPLHFGNGTRLTVT.

The CDR3 coding sequence is TGTGCCAGCTACGCCGGGAGCACTGAAGCTTTCTTT. This encodes CASYAGSTEAFF. The rearrangement joins TRBV28 to TRBJ1-1; D is undetermined. The germline V and J ends were trimmed by 8 bases and 4 bases, with 11 bases remaining between them. The CDR3 consists of 12 residues. Germline V lookup: CDR1 MDHEN, CDR2 SYDVKM.

This clonotype was found a few times. This rearrangement joins TRBV20-1 to TRBJ2-7, with D perhaps given as TRBD1 or TRBD2 (5 bases each). The CDR3 runs to 14 residues. The V and J ends lost 6 bases and 2 bases respectively, with 17 bases between them. Germline V gives CDR1 DFQATT, CDR2 SNEGSKA (reference sequence). CDR3 residues: CSAKGPDKTYEQYF. The CDR3, as DNA: TGCAGTGCAAAGGGACCGGACAAGACCTACGAGCAGTACTTC.

Comments on this clonotype: A clone one base away is much larger, so this may be a read error. The chain couples TRBV9 to TRBJ2-7; 8 bases map to TRBD1. The CDR3 runs to 15 residues. In germline, CDR1 is SGDLS, CDR2 YYNGEE. Trimming cost V 1 base and J 4 bases; bases outside gene matches: 7. CDR3 protein: CASSVSWDRKYEQYF. The CDR3 region has the DNA TGTGCCAGCAGCGTAAGTTGGGACAGGAAATACGAGCAGTACTTC.

This clonotype came up a few times. The chain joins TRBV16 to TRBJ1-2; TRBD1 matches 7 bases. The CDR3 totals 16 residues. Unmatched junction bases numbered 6, after V lost 2 bases and J lost 0 bases. Germline V gene lookup returns CDR1 KGHSY and CDR2 FQNENV. The CDR3 sequence: CASSQMTGPTNYGYTF. The CDR3 DNA follows: TGTGCCAGCAGCCAAATGACAGGGCCAACTAACTATGGCTACACCTTC.

V is TRBV10-3 and J is TRBJ2-1; possible D gene TRBD1, 6 bases. There are 16 residues in the CDR3. The germline V and J ends were trimmed by 0 bases and 7 bases, with 16 bases remaining between them. CDR1 and CDR2 from the germline V gene are ENHRY and SYGVKD. This CDR3 is CAISESFRGERNEQFF. The CDR3 DNA reads TGTGCCATCAGTGAGTCGTTCAGGGGTGAAAGGAATGAGCAGTTCTTC.

This clonotype was counted only a few times. DNA of the CDR3: TGTGCCATCAGTTTCCAGCCGACTAGCGGGGAGACCCAGTACTTC. Amino acids: CAISFQPTSGETQYF. The rearrangement uses TRBV10-3 and TRBJ2-5; 10 positions match TRBD2. V shed 5 bases, J shed 5 bases, and the junction held 8 bases outside the gene matches. The CDR3 runs to 15 residues. The germline CDR1 and CDR2 sequences are ENHRY and SYGVKD.

As to this clonotype: A much larger clonotype is one base distant, so this may be a read error. The J gene is TRBJ2-5, the V gene TRBV20-1; 8 bases match TRBD2. CDR1 and CDR2 from the germline V gene are DFQATT and SNEGSKA (reference sequence). With 6 bases clipped from V and 3 bases from J, the junction kept 9 bases outside the gene matches. This CDR3 spans 14 amino acids. This CDR3 reads CSAIRAGGEETQYF. The CDR3 coding sequence is TGCAGTGCGATTCGGGCGGGAGGTGAAGAGACCCAGTACTTC.

The chain carries TRBV7-2 and TRBJ1-4, with a possible D match to TRBD1 (6 bases). The V gene's germline CDR1 is SGHTA and CDR2 FQGNSA. The V and J ends lost 5 bases and 4 bases respectively, with 17 bases between them. This CDR3 spans 16 amino acids. In nucleotides, the CDR3 is TGTGCCAGCAGCCCCCAAGGACAGAGCCTTAATGAAAAACTGTTTTTT. As protein: CASSPQGQSLNEKLFF.

This chain connects TRBV7-8 to TRBJ1-6; D possibly corresponds to TRBD1 (5 bases). CDR1 and CDR2 (germline): SGHVS, FQNEAQ. V was cut by 8 bases and J by 5 bases, with 13 bases left in between. The CDR3 is 14 amino acids. The CDR3 region has the DNA TGTGCCAGCCAGAAGACAGCAAATAATTCACCCCTCCACTTT. It is translated as CASQKTANNSPLHF.

The chain combines TRBV7-2 with TRBJ2-7; D is unclear. The germline V gene has CDR1 SGHTA and CDR2 FQGNSA. There are 17 residues in the CDR3. V was trimmed by 1 base and J by 6 bases, leaving 22 bases between them. DNA of the CDR3: TGTGCCAGCAGCTTAGAAGTGTCGTGGGTGAGACTTCGCGAGCAGTACTTC. It translates to CASSLEVSWVRLREQYF.

This clonotype was picked up many times. The chain combines TRBV7-2 with TRBJ1-2, with D hard to call. This CDR3 has 14 amino acids. Trimming removed 0 bases at V and 4 bases at J, with 9 bases between. Per the germline V gene, CDR1 is SGHTA and CDR2 is FQGNSA. For the CDR3, the DNA is TGTGCCAGCAGCTTAGCGGCCGACCTCTATGGCTACACCTTC. Amino acid sequence: CASSLAADLYGYTF.

This chain connects TRBV15 to TRBJ1-2; no firm D call. The ends were cut back, 2 bases at V and 2 bases at J, with 9 bases in the middle. The CDR3 has 14 amino acids. Germline lookup yields CDR1 LNHNV and CDR2 YYDKDF (reference sequence). CDR3 loop: CATSRIGLNYGYTF. The CDR3 DNA reads TGTGCCACCAGCAGAATCGGGCTAAACTATGGCTACACCTTC.

The chain recombines TRBV10-3 with TRBJ2-7; a possible D gene is TRBD2 (6 bases). Trimming pared 8 bases from V and 9 bases from J, leaving 23 bases between. This CDR3 is built from 14 residues. Germline V gene data show CDR1 as ENHRY and CDR2 as SYGVKD. The CDR3, as DNA: TGTGCCATCCAACGTCCGGGAGTTTCCAACGGGCAGTACTTC. It codes for CAIQRPGVSNGQYF.